The 30 T cell receptor beta chains below come from one sample, sequenced in a study of vaccination and CD4 T cells after COVID-19. Treatment of the sample: approximately nine-day PBMC culture with coronavirus spike peptide pools or control peptides (ViraFEST assay). Sequenced with the Oncomine TCR Beta short-read assay was DNA taken from cultured CD4+ T cells. A single record per CDR3 protein comes from TCRdb applying MiXCR to the PCR reads. Here the sample spans 9,500 to 13,000 distinct CDR3 sequences, approximately 25% being singletons. Antigen specificity for these receptors is unknown. The sample here was CD4+ T cells from blood, cultured in vitro, taken before SARS-CoV-2 vaccination. The receptors stem from a human donor who received a COVID-19 vaccine.

The chain recombines TRBV4-1 with TRBJ1-3; D uncertain. Germline V gene data show CDR1 as MGHRA and CDR2 as YSYEKL. The CDR3 has 17 residues. Deletions cut 1 base from V and 0 bases from J, with 13 bases between. As DNA, the CDR3 is TGCGCCAGCAGCCAAGCAGTATTTGAGAGCTCTGGAAACACCATATATTTT. Translated, it gives CASSQAVFESSGNTIYF.

The V call is TRBV2, the J call TRBJ1-6, with D maybe TRBD1 (5 bases). Germline V lookup: CDR1 SNHLY, CDR2 FYNNEI. V shed 8 bases and J shed 0 bases, with 11 bases lying between them. The CDR3 sequence is 15 residues long. In nucleotides, the CDR3 is TGTGCCAGCCGGGACGTAAGCTCCTATAATTCACCCCTCCACTTT. This encodes CASRDVSSYNSPLHF.

The V gene is TRBV6-1, the J gene TRBJ1-1; perhaps TRBD1 as D (6 bases). The length of the CDR3 is 14 residues. V lost 4 bases to trimming and J lost 3 bases, with 12 bases between them. The germline gives CDR1 MNHNS, CDR2 SASEGT. The CDR3 here is CASSVTGKYTEAFF. The CDR3 DNA sequence: TGTGCCAGCAGTGTAACAGGGAAGTACACTGAAGCTTTCTTT.

The J gene is TRBJ1-2, the V gene TRBV2; 7 bases are a match to TRBD1. After removal of 9 bases from V and 6 bases from J, the junction contained 7 bases not matched to a gene. Germline V gives CDR1 SNHLY, CDR2 FYNNEI. The CDR3 covers 12 residues. CDR3 sequence reads: CASQDREDGYTF. In nucleotides, the CDR3 is TGTGCCAGTCAAGACAGGGAGGATGGCTACACCTTC.

The genes are TRBV18 and TRBJ1-3; D ambiguous. Germline CDR1 is KGHSH and CDR2 is LQKENI. The ends were cut back, 2 bases at V and 0 bases at J, with 17 bases in the middle. The CDR3 loop spans 18 amino acids. The CDR3 region is CASSPAVRRRSSGNTIYF. In DNA, the CDR3 is TGTGCCAGCTCACCAGCGGTCCGGCGCCGATCCTCTGGAAACACCATATATTTT.

Turning to this clonotype: One junction end disagrees with the germline gene, perhaps due to a read error. The chain combines TRBV6-1 with TRBJ1-6, with 7 bases identical to TRBD1. The CDR3 is 14 amino acids. Germline lookup yields CDR1 MNHNS and CDR2 SASEGT. The CDR3 is CVSNPGQNNSPLHF. As DNA, the CDR3 is TGTGTCAGCAACCCGGGACAGAATAATTCACCCCTCCACTTT.

The genes are TRBV5-8 and TRBJ2-5; D unresolved. The V gene lost 3 bases and the J gene lost 0 bases, with 0 bases spanning the gap. Germline loops: CDR1 SGHTS, CDR2 YDEGEE. The CDR3 runs 11 residues. In DNA, the CDR3 is TGTGCCAGCAGCTACCAAGAGACCCAGTACTTC. This codes for CASSYQETQYF.

The chain employs TRBV20-1 and TRBJ2-4, with 9 bases matching TRBD1. Germline-derived CDR1 and CDR2 are DFQATT and SNEGSKA (reference sequence). The J segment lost 3 bases and the V segment lost 4 bases, leaving 10 bases of the junction unmatched. This CDR3 is 16 amino acids long. The CDR3 nucleotides read TGCAGTGCTATGCGGACAGGGGATTTAGGCAAAAACATTCAGTACTTC. Residues: CSAMRTGDLGKNIQYF.

The gene calls are TRBV5-1 and TRBJ1-5; D is unresolved. Germline V gene data show CDR1 as SGHRS and CDR2 as YFSETQ. This CDR3 has 14 residues. V lost 1 base to trimming and J lost 2 bases, with 7 bases between them. DNA of the CDR3: TGCGCCAGCAGCTTGACAGTGGGCAATCAGCCCCAGCATTTT. It is translated as CASSLTVGNQPQHF.

This clonotype was picked up a small number of times. The chain joins TRBV19 to TRBJ2-7, with 13 bases that match TRBD2. V shed 6 bases, J shed 4 bases, and the junction held 0 bases outside the gene matches. Germline V lookup: CDR1 LNHDA, CDR2 SQIVND (reference sequence). The CDR3 covers 13 residues. CDR3 DNA: TGTGCCAGTAGACTAGCGGGGGGGTACGAGCAGTACTTC. This encodes CASRLAGGYEQYF.

This clonotype has just a few counts. The rearrangement uses TRBV5-1 and TRBJ2-7, with 8 positions matching TRBD2. Germline lookup yields CDR1 SGHRS and CDR2 YFSETQ. The CDR3 sequence is 14 residues long. The V segment lost 5 bases and the J segment 1 base; nucleotides outside the gene matches: 5. CDR3 bases: TGCGCCAGCAGTATTACTAGCGGTTCCTACGAGCAGTACTTC. This gives the protein CASSITSGSYEQYF. Complete variable domain (other parts from reference TRBV5-1 and TRBJ2-7): KAGVTQTPRYLIKTRGQQVTLSCSPISGHRSVSWYQQTPGQGLQFLFEYFSETQRNKGNFPGRFSGRQFSNSRSEMNVSTLELGDSALYLCASSITSGSYEQYFGPGTRLTVT.

The chain carries TRBV12-3 or TRBV12-4 and TRBJ2-3; 7 positions agree with TRBD1. The trim removed 1 base at V and 1 base at J, leaving 8 bases unmatched. The CDR3 runs 17 residues. CDR3 DNA: TGTGCCAGCAGTTTAGACGCCACAGGGGTGGGCACAGATACGCAGTATTTT. Its translation is CASSLDATGVGTDTQYF.

This clonotype was seen a handful of times. CDR3 sequence: CASSEARGRETQYF. In nucleotides, the CDR3 is TGTGCCAGCAGTGAAGCCCGTGGTCGGGAGACCCAGTACTTC. The chain carries TRBV2 and TRBJ2-5; D call uncertain. V shed 0 bases and J shed 5 bases, with 10 bases lying between them. The V gene's germline CDR1 is SNHLY and CDR2 FYNNEI. The CDR3 consists of 14 residues. Combining the CDR3 with reference TRBV2 and TRBJ2-5 gives the whole variable domain EPEVTQTPSHQVTQMGQEVILRCVPISNHLYFYWYRQILGQKVEFLVSFYNNEISEKSEIFDDQFSVERPDGSNFTLKIRSTKLEDSAMYFCASSEARGRETQYFGPGTRLLVL.

This clonotype was seen only a few times. The chain joins TRBV7-2 to TRBJ2-2; weak D call: TRBD2 (5 bases). V gave up 5 bases and J gave up 4 bases, with 11 bases separating them. From germline, CDR1 is SGHTA and CDR2 FQGNSA. This CDR3 comprises 14 residues. The CDR3 region is CASSPLGSTGELFF. The CDR3, as DNA: TGTGCCAGCAGCCCCCTAGGGAGCACCGGGGAGCTGTTTTTT.

This chain uses TRBV5-1 with TRBJ1-1; TRBD1 agrees at 8 bases. V lost 5 bases and J lost 6; bases outside the gene matches: 18. The CDR3 runs 17 residues. CDR1 is SGHRS and CDR2 is YFSETQ in the germline V gene. CDR3 nucleotides: TGCGCCAGCAGGCGAGGTCAGGGGGCTAATTTGGGCGCTGAAGCTTTCTTT. Translation gives CASRRGQGANLGAEAFF.

This clonotype was counted a few times. The chain joins TRBV12-3 or TRBV12-4 to TRBJ1-6; D is possibly TRBD1 (5 bases). Trimming removed 0 bases at V and 9 bases at J, with 12 bases between. The CDR3 runs 15 residues. CDR3 bases: TGTGCCAGCAGTTTAGCGGGGCAGGGAAGTTCACCCCTCCACTTT. It yields the protein CASSLAGQGSSPLHF.

The chain couples TRBV6-5 to TRBJ2-3; weak D call: TRBD2 (6 bases). Germline V gene sequence: CDR1 MNHEY, CDR2 SVGAGI. The CDR3 extends over 16 amino acids. V lost 2 bases to trimming and J lost 0 bases, with 12 bases between them. Here the CDR3 reads CASSYPGLDSTDTQYF. Written as DNA, the CDR3 is TGTGCCAGCAGTTACCCGGGACTCGACAGCACAGATACGCAGTATTTT.

Only a few counts were recorded for this clonotype. This chain connects TRBV7-2 to TRBJ2-3; TRBD2 is a possible D gene (5 bases). There are 18 residues in the CDR3. CDR1 and CDR2 (germline): SGHTA, FQGNSA. V lost 6 bases to trimming and J lost 3 bases, with 25 bases between them. In nucleotides, the CDR3 is TGTGCCAGCAGGCAGACTCCCGGGGTTCGTTTCGGGACAGATACGCAGTATTTT. It yields the protein CASRQTPGVRFGTDTQYF.

This clonotype has just a few counts. The chain recombines TRBV19 with TRBJ1-1, with TRBD1 as a possible D gene (6 bases). V was clipped by 7 bases and J by 1 base, with 10 bases between them. The germline V gene has CDR1 LNHDA and CDR2 SQIVND (reference sequence). The CDR3 length is 13 residues. The CDR3 region has the DNA TGTGCCAGTAATTGGGACAAGAACACTGAAGCTTTCTTT. Protein sequence: CASNWDKNTEAFF.

The chain employs TRBV5-5 and TRBJ2-1; TRBD2 agrees at 7 bases. Per the germline V gene, CDR1 is SGHKS and CDR2 is YYEKEE (reference sequence). V shed 3 bases, J shed 6 bases, and the junction held 6 bases outside the gene matches. This CDR3 is built from 14 residues. CDR3 nucleotide sequence: TGTGCCAGCAGCTCGTGGACTAGAAGCAATGAGCAGTTCTTC. It translates to CASSSWTRSNEQFF.

This chain joins TRBV19 and TRBJ1-5, with 7 positions matching TRBD1. The CDR3 is made up of 15 amino acids. Germline loops: CDR1 LNHDA, CDR2 SQIVND (reference sequence). The junction had 4 bases not matched to a gene; V was cut back by 0 bases and J by 5 bases. The CDR3 coding sequence is TGTGCCAGTAGTATAGAGCCAGGGGGGTATCAGCCCCAGCATTTT. Translated: CASSIEPGGYQPQHF. The full variable domain, completed using reference TRBV19 and TRBJ1-5, is DGGITQSPKYLFRKEGQNVTLSCEQNLNHDAMYWYRQDPGQGLRLIYYSQIVNDFQKGDIAEGYSVSREKKESFPLTVTSAQKNPTAFYLCASSIEPGGYQPQHFGDGTRLSIL.

This clonotype was detected a few times. CDR3 in DNA: TGTGCCAGCAGCTTATGGGCTGCAGGGCCGGGGGTGAACACTGAAGCTTTCTTT. The encoded protein is CASSLWAAGPGVNTEAFF. The chain links TRBV7-3 to TRBJ1-1; tentative D call: TRBD1 (5 bases). The CDR3 has 18 residues. Germline V gene sequence: CDR1 SGHTA, CDR2 FQGTGA. V was cut by 2 bases and J by 0 bases, with 19 bases left in between.

The CDR3 loop is CASSLGHFVMNTEAFF. The CDR3 DNA reads as TGTGCCAGCAGCTTGGGACACTTCGTCATGAACACTGAAGCTTTCTTT. The chain recombines TRBV5-4 with TRBJ1-1; no clear D gene. Deletions cut 0 bases from V and 0 bases from J, with 12 bases between. Germline CDR1 reads SGHNT; CDR2 reads YYREEE (reference sequence). The CDR3 consists of 16 residues.

The chain links TRBV4-2 to TRBJ1-1, with D hard to call. Trimming cost V 1 base and J 0 bases, with 6 bases left between them. Germline V lookup: CDR1 LGHNA, CDR2 YNFKEQ. The CDR3 runs to 14 residues. The CDR3 DNA is TGTGCCAGCAGCCAAGTTCCTGTGAACACTGAAGCTTTCTTT. Translating gives CASSQVPVNTEAFF.

The gene calls are TRBV6-1 and TRBJ2-2; D gene uncertain. CDR1 is MNHNS, CDR2 SASEGT, per germline. The CDR3 has 15 amino acids. V was pared by 2 bases and J by 5 bases, with 12 bases between. The CDR3 DNA is TGTGCCAGCAGTGAAATGAGACATCGGACCGGGGAGCTGTTTTTT. Translated: CASSEMRHRTGELFF.

This chain joins TRBV24-1 and TRBJ2-1; no clear D. The CDR3 runs to 16 residues. V lost 4 bases and J lost 4, with 16 bases in between. Germline V CDR1 and CDR2: KGHDR, SFDVKD. Written as DNA, the CDR3 is TGTGCCACCAGTGACCCAACCGGACCCTCTTACAATGAGCAGTTCTTC. As protein: CATSDPTGPSYNEQFF.

This clonotype counts as medium-sized. The chain recombines TRBV20-1 with TRBJ1-5; no firm D call. V lost 4 bases and J 8 bases, leaving 15 bases between the germline ends. Germline V gene sequence: CDR1 DFQATT, CDR2 SNEGSKA (reference sequence). CDR3 size: 13 residues. CDR3 sequence (DNA): TGCAGTGCTACGGACGGAAGTCTTAAGCCCCAGCATTTT. Its protein product is CSATDGSLKPQHF.

The V gene is TRBV21-1, the J gene TRBJ1-6; the table's D gene call, TRBD1, was not cross checked with the DNA. TRBV21-1 is a pseudogene. The CDR3 is 21 residues long. The DNA of the CDR3 is TGTGCCAGGAGCAAAACCTGGGGGACAGGGGGTTTATGGTCCTATAATTCACCCCTCCACTTT. Translated: CARSKTWGTGGLWSYNSPLHF.

This rearrangement joins TRBV7-7 to TRBJ2-2, with D maybe TRBD2 (5 bases). This CDR3 is 16 amino acids long. CDR1 and CDR2 (germline): SSHAT, FNYEAQ (reference sequence). Trimming stripped 1 base from V and 1 base from J, with 10 bases between. In DNA, the CDR3 is TGTGCCAGCAGCTTAGGGTCGGGGAAGAACACCGGGGAGCTGTTTTTT. Its translation: CASSLGSGKNTGELFF.

This clonotype is medium-sized within its sample. The chain has TRBV7-7 and TRBJ1-1, with 7 positions matching TRBD1. The junction had 11 bases not matched to a gene; V was cut back by 4 bases and J by 9 bases. The germline gives CDR1 SSHAT, CDR2 FNYEAQ (reference sequence). The CDR3 is made up of 14 amino acids. CDR3 DNA sequence: TGTGCCAGCAGCTCATTTGACAGGGCGGGGAAAGCTTTCTTT. Protein product: CASSSFDRAGKAFF.